A single sample gave rise to the 8 T cell receptor beta chains below, sequenced in a study of Ad26.COV2.S vaccination and SARS-CoV-2 variants. TCRdb's copy holds only in-frame clones and misses some; the assay was immunoSEQ multiplex PCR. The table has more than 300,000 clones, around 90% seen once. Documented treatment: some 19 received Ad26.COV2.S at low or high dose, single or two shots; roughly 5 received placebo; per-sample allocation not given. Sampling occurred on day 63 after the first vaccine or placebo injection. The material was peripheral blood, obtained in a trial of Ad26.COV2.S vaccine versus placebo. The receptors here all came from a person aged 18 to 65 who received the Ad26.COV2.S COVID-19 vaccine or a placebo.

This chain connects TRBV19 to TRBJ1-4, with no clear D. Looked up from germline, CDR1 is LNHDA and CDR2 is SQIVND (reference sequence). Between the trimmed V and J ends, which lost 3 bases and 0 bases, there was a span of 11 bases. The CDR3 totals 16 residues. This CDR3 reads CASSISRVATNEKLFF. Written as DNA, the CDR3 is TGTGCCAGTAGTATCTCCCGGGTTGCAACTAATGAAAAACTGTTTTTT.

Worth noting for this clone: At one end the junction does not follow the germline gene, possibly because of a read error. The chain combines TRBV2 with TRBJ2-3; TRBD2 matches 7 bases. Per the germline V gene, CDR1 is SNHLY and CDR2 is FYNNEI. CDR3 size: 13 residues. CDR3 sequence reads: CASSPPGGDSQYF. Written as DNA, the CDR3 is TGTGCCAGCAGCCCCCCGGGGGGAGATTCGCAGTATTTT.

This clone has only one observation. The rearrangement links TRBV19 to TRBJ1-1; D might be TRBD1 (5 bases). This CDR3 is 11 amino acids long. Trimming stripped 6 bases from V and 11 bases from J, with 13 bases between. Germline V CDR1 and CDR2: LNHDA, SQIVND (reference sequence). The CDR3 reads CASSKLGRAFF. In nucleotides, the CDR3 is TGTGCCAGTAGCAAACTGGGACGCGCTTTCTTT. Together with reference TRBV19 and TRBJ1-1, the CDR3 gives the full variable domain: DGGITQSPKYLFRKEGQNVTLSCEQNLNHDAMYWYRQDPGQGLRLIYYSQIVNDFQKGDIAEGYSVSREKKESFPLTVTSAQKNPTAFYLCASSKLGRAFFGQGTRLTVV.

The rearrangement uses TRBV12-5 and TRBJ2-1; the D gene is possibly TRBD2 (5 bases). The V end was cut by 0 bases, the J end by 4 bases, with 10 bases between. Germline lookup yields CDR1 LGHNT and CDR2 FRNRAP. The CDR3 is 15 residues long. The CDR3 bases are TGTGCTAGTGGTTTGGTACAGCGCGGGTACAATGAGCAGTTCTTC. Its protein product is CASGLVQRGYNEQFF.

The rearrangement uses TRBV9 and TRBJ1-2, with TRBD1 as a possible D gene (6 bases). There are 15 residues in the CDR3. CDR1 is SGDLS, CDR2 YYNGEE, per germline. Trimming cost V 0 bases and J 5 bases, with 14 bases left between them. The CDR3 reads CASSVGAGAGYGYTF. The CDR3, as DNA: TGTGCCAGCAGCGTAGGGGCAGGGGCAGGATATGGCTACACCTTC.

J is TRBJ2-2 and V is TRBV5-1, with 10 bases that match TRBD1. CDR3 length equals 18 residues. The germline V gene has CDR1 SGHRS and CDR2 YFSETQ. After removal of 5 bases from V and 2 bases from J, the junction contained 12 bases not matched to a gene. This CDR3 is CASRPWTGGGGNTGELFF. The CDR3 DNA follows: TGCGCCAGCAGACCCTGGACAGGGGGTGGCGGAAACACCGGGGAGCTGTTTTTT.

This clone was seen at least ten times. The rearrangement joins TRBV5-1 to TRBJ1-5, with D uncertain. Per the germline V gene, CDR1 is SGHRS and CDR2 is YFSETQ. The CDR3 spans 13 residues. V was trimmed by 4 bases and J by 10 bases, leaving 15 bases between them. The CDR3 is CASSPDGPQPQHF. CDR3 nucleotide sequence: TGCGCCAGCAGCCCGGATGGGCCGCAACCCCAGCATTTT.

This chain links TRBV5-4 with TRBJ1-2, with 7 bases matching TRBD1. V dropped 4 bases and J dropped 3; count of bases not matched to a gene: 6. The CDR3 runs to 14 residues. From germline, CDR1 is SGHNT and CDR2 YYREEE (reference sequence). The CDR3 spells CASSNVGQDYGYTF. In nucleotides, the CDR3 is TGTGCCAGCAGCAACGTTGGACAGGACTATGGCTACACCTTC.